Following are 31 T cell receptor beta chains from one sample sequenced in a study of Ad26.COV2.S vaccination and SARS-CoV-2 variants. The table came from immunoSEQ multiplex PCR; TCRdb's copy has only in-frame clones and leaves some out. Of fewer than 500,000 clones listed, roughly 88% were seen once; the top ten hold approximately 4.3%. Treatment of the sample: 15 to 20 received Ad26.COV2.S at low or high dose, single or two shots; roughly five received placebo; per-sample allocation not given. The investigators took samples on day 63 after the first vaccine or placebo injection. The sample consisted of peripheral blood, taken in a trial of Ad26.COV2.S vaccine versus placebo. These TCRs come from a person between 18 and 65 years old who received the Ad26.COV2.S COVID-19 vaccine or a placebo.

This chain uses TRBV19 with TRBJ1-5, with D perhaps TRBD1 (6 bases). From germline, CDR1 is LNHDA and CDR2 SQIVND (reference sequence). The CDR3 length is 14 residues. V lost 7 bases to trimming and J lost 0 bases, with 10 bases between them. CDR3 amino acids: CASTTDSSNQPQHF. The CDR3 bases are TGTGCCAGTACTACGGACAGTAGCAATCAGCCCCAGCATTTT.

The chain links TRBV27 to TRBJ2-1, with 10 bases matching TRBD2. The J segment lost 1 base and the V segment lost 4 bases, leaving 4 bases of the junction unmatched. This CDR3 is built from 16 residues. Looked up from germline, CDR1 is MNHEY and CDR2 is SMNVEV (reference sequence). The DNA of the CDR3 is TGTGCCAGCAGTTCTTGGACTAGCGGATCCTACAATGAGCAGTTCTTC. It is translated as CASSSWTSGSYNEQFF.

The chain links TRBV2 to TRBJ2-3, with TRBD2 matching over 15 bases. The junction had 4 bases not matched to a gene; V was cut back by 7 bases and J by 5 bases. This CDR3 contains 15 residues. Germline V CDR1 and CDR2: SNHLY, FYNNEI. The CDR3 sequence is CASNGLAGGVDTQYF. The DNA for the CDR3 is TGTGCCAGCAATGGACTAGCGGGGGGGGTAGATACGCAGTATTTT.

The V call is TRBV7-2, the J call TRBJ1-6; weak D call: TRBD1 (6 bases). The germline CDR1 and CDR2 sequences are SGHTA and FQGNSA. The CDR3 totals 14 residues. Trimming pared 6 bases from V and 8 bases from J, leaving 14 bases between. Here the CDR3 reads CASSPMGGHSPLHF. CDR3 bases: TGTGCCAGCAGTCCAATGGGGGGGCATTCACCCCTCCACTTT.

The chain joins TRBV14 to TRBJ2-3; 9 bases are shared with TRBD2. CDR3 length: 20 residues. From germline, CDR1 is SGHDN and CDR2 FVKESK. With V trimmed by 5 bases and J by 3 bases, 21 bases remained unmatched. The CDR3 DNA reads TGTGCCAGCAGCGGAAGGGTGTGGAACTCCCTAGCGGGACCTACAGATACGCAGTATTTT. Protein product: CASSGRVWNSLAGPTDTQYF.

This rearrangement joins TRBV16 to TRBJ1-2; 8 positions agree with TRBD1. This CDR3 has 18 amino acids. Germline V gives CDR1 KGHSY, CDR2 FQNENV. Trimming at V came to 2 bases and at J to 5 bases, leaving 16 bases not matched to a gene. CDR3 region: CASSQTKRTGQDGYGYTF. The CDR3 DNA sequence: TGTGCCAGCAGCCAAACCAAGAGGACAGGGCAAGATGGGTATGGCTACACCTTC.

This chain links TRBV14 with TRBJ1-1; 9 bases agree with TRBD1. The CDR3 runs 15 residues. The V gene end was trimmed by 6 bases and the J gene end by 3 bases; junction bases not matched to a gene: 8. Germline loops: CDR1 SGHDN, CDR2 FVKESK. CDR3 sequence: CASRLEGQGYTEAFF. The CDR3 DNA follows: TGTGCCAGCAGACTAGAGGGACAGGGATACACTGAAGCTTTCTTT.

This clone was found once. CDR3 sequence (DNA): TGTGCCAGCAGCATAGGACAGAGCGTCTACGAGCAGTACTTC. This sequence encodes CASSIGQSVYEQYF. The chain couples TRBV5-6 to TRBJ2-7, with D possibly being TRBD1 (6 bases). Trimming left V 4 bases short and J 3 bases short, with 14 bases between. The CDR3 extends over 14 amino acids. Germline V lookup: CDR1 SGHDT, CDR2 YYEEEE.

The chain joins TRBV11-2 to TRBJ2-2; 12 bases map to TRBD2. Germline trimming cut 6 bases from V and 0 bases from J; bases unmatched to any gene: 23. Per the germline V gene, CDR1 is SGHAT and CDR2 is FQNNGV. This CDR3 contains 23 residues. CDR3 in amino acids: CASSTLKSAFGLAGIANTGELFF. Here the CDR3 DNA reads TGTGCCAGCAGTACCCTCAAAAGTGCCTTCGGACTAGCGGGGATCGCGAACACCGGGGAGCTGTTTTTT.

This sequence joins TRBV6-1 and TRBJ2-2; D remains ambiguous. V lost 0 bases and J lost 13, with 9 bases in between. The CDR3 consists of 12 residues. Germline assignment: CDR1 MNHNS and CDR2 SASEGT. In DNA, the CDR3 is TGTGCCAGCAGTGAAGCACACCCCAGGCTGTTTTTT. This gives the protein CASSEAHPRLFF.

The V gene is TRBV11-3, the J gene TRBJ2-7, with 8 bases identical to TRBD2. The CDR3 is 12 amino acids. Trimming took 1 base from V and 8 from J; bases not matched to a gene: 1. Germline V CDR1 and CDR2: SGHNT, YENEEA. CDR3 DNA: TGTGCCAGCAGCTTAGCGGGAGGGAAGCAGTACTTC. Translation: CASSLAGGKQYF.

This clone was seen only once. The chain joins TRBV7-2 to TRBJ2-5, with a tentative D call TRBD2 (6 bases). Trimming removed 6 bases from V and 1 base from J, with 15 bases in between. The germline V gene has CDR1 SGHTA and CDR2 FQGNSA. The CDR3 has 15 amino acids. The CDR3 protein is CASRQVRDSQETQYF. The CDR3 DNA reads TGTGCCAGCAGACAAGTCCGGGACTCCCAAGAGACCCAGTACTTC.

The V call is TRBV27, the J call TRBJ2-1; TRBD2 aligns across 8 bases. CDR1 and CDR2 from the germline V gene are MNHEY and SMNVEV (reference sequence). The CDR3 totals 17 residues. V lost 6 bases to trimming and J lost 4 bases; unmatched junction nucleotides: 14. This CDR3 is CASRLNPTSAFYNEQFF. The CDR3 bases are TGTGCCAGCAGGCTTAACCCGACTAGCGCTTTTTACAATGAGCAGTTCTTC.

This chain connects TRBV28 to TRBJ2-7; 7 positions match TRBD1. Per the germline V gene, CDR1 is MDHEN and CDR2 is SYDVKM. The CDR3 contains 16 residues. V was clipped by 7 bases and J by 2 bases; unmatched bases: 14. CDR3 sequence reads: CASIFSTGKGTYEQYF. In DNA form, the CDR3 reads TGTGCCAGCATTTTTTCGACAGGGAAAGGAACCTACGAGCAGTACTTC. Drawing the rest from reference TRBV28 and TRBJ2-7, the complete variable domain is DVKVTQSSRYLVKRTGEKVFLECVQDMDHENMFWYRQDPGLGLRLIYFSYDVKMKEKGDIPEGYSVSREKKERFSLILESASTNQTSMYLCASIFSTGKGTYEQYFGPGTRLTVT.

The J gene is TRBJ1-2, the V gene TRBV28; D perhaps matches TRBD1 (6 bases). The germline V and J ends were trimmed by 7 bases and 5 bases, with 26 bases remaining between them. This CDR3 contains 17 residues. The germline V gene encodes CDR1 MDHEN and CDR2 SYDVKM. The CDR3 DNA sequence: TGTGCCAGCATCACTCCGGACACAAGGGGGGTAGTATATGGCTACACCTTC. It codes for CASITPDTRGVVYGYTF.

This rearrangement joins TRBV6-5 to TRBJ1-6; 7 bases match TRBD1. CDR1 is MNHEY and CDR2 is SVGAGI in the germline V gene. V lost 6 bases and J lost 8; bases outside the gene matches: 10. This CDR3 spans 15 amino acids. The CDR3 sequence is CASRRPGGGHSPLHF. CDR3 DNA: TGTGCCAGCAGAAGACCAGGGGGTGGGCATTCACCCCTCCACTTT.

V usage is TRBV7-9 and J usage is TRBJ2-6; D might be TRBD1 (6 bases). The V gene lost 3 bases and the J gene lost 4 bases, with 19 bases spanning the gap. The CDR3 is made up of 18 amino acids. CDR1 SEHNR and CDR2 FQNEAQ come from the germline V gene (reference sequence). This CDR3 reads CASSFRYRENSGANVLTF. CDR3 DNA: TGTGCCAGCAGCTTTCGGTACAGGGAAAACTCCGGGGCCAACGTCCTGACTTTC. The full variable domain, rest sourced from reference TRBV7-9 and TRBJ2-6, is DTGVSQNPRHKITKRGQNVTFRCDPISEHNRLYWYRQTLGQGPEFLTYFQNEAQLEKSRLLSDRFSAERPKGSFSTLEIQRTEQGDSAMYLCASSFRYRENSGANVLTFGAGSRLTVL.

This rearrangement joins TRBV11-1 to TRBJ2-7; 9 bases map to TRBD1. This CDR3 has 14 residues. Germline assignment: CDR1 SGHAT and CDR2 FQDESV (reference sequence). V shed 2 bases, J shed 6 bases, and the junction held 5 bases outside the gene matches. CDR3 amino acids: CASSLSQGASEQYF. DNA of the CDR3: TGTGCCAGCAGCTTATCACAGGGGGCTTCCGAGCAGTACTTC.

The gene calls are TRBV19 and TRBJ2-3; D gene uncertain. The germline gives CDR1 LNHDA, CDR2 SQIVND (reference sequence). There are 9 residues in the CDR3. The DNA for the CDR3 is TGTGCATCCGGAGATACGCAGTATTTT. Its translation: CASGDTQYF.

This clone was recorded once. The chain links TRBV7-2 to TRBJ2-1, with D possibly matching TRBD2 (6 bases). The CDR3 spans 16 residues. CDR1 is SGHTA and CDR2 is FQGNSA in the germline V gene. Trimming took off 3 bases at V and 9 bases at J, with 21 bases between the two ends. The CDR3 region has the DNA TGTGCCAGCAGCTTGATACTAGCAGGAGCAAGGGGTGAGCAGTTCTTC. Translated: CASSLILAGARGEQFF.

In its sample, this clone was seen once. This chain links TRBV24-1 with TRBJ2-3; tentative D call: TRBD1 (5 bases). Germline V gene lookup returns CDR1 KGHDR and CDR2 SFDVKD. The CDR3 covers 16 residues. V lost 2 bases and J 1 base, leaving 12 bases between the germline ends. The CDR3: CATSDSRTPGTDTQYF. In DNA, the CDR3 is TGTGCCACCAGTGATTCCAGGACACCAGGCACAGATACGCAGTATTTT.

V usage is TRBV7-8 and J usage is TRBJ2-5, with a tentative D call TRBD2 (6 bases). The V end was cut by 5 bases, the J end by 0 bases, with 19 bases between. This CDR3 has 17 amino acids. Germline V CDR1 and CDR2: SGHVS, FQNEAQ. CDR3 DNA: TGTGCCAGCAGCCCAGTGGGTAGCGGAGAGTACCAAGAGACCCAGTACTTC. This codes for CASSPVGSGEYQETQYF.

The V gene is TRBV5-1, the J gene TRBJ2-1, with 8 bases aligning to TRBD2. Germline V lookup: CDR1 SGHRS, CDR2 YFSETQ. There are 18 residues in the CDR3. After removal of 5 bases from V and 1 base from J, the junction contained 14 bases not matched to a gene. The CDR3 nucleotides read TGCGCCAGCAGTCCCGGGACATTACTAGCGGATTCCTACAATGAGCAGTTCTTC. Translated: CASSPGTLLADSYNEQFF.

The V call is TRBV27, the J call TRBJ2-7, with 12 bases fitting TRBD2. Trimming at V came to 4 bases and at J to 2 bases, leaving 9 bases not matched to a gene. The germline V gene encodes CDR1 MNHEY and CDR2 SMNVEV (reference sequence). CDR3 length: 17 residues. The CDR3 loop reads CASSSHEGLAGTYEQYF. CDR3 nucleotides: TGTGCCAGCAGTTCACACGAAGGACTAGCGGGGACCTACGAGCAGTACTTC.

This chain's CDR3 is CASSVSGTSGSPSPNEQFF. The DNA for the CDR3 is TGTGCCAGCAGTGTCTCCGGGACTAGCGGGAGTCCTAGTCCCAATGAGCAGTTCTTC. The gene calls are TRBV2 and TRBJ2-1; 14 nucleotides align to TRBD2. V lost 4 bases and J lost 6; bases outside the gene matches: 14. Germline CDR1 is SNHLY and CDR2 is FYNNEI. This CDR3 has 19 amino acids.

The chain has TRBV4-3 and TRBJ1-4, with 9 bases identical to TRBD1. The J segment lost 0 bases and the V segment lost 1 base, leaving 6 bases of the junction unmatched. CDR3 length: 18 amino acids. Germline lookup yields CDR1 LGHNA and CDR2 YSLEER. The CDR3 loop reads CASSQGGTGLATNEKLFF. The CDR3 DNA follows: TGCGCCAGCAGCCAAGGGGGGACAGGGCTTGCAACTAATGAAAAACTGTTTTTT.

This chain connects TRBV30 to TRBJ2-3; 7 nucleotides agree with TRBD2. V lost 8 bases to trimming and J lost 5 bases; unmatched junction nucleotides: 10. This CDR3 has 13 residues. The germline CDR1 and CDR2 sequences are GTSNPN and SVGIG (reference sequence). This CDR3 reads CARRGDDGDTQYF. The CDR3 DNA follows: TGTGCCCGCCGGGGGGATGATGGAGATACGCAGTATTTT.

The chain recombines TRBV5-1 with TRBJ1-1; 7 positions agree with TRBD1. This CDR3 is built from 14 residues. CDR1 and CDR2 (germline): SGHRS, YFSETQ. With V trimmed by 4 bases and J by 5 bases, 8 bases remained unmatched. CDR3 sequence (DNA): TGCGCCAGCAGCCTAGGACAGGTTGCGACTGAAGCTTTCTTT. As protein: CASSLGQVATEAFF.

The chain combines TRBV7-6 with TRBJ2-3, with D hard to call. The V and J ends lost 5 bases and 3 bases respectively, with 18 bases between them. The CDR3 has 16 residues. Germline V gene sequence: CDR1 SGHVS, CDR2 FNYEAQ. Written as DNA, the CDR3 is TGTGCCAGCAGCGGTGACGTGGGTCATGTTACAGATACGCAGTATTTT. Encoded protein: CASSGDVGHVTDTQYF.

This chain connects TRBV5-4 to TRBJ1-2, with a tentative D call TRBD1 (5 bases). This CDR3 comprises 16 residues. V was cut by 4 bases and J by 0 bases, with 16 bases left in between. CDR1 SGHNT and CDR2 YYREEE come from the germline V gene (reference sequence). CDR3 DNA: TGTGCCAGCAGCCAGCCGGACATGAACTCTAACTATGGCTACACCTTC. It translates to CASSQPDMNSNYGYTF.

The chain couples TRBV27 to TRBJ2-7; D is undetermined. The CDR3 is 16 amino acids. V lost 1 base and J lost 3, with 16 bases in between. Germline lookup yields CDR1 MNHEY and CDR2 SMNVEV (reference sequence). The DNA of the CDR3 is TGTGCCAGCAGTTTATTGGCCCCGGAGAGTAGCTACGAGCAGTACTTC. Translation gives CASSLLAPESSYEQYF.